This TCR beta chain was captured in a study of radiotherapy plus CTLA-4 blockade in lung cancer. This CDR3 has 14 amino acids. V was clipped by 0 bases and J by 9 bases, with 12 bases between them. Germline loops: CDR1 MNHNY, CDR2 SVGAGI (reference sequence). A few counts support this clone. The data were produced by immunoSEQ multiplex PCR, yet TCRdb's version contains in-frame clones alone and is incomplete. Of 64,000 or so clones in the sample, 72% are singletons; the top ten hold roughly 8.7%. The chain carries TRBV6-6 and TRBJ2-1; tentative D call: TRBD2 (6 bases). This clonotype originated in a human donor with non-small cell lung cancer whose response to radiotherapy plus ipilimumab could not be evaluated. Sequenced material: peripheral blood, taken from a patient treated with radiotherapy plus ipilimumab. CDR3 region: CASSYSTLAAEQFF. CDR3 DNA sequence: TGTGCCAGCAGTTACTCGACATTAGCGGCTGAGCAGTTCTTC.